The present T cell receptor (beta chain) was sequenced within a study of blood T cell repertoires in COVID-19. Cohorts were based on clinical histories the participants reported. Some clones are missing from TCRdb's copy, which holds only in-frame ones; the method was immunoSEQ multiplex PCR. The profile shows about 320,000 clones, roughly nine tenths of them singletons. Trimming took off 4 bases at V and 4 bases at J, with 11 bases between the two ends. Germline CDR1 is SGHNT and CDR2 is YYREEE (reference sequence). This CDR3 is built from 13 residues. This TCR was sampled from a woman in her twenties or thirties who had recovered from COVID-19. The chain links TRBV5-4 to TRBJ1-2, with a weak D call TRBD1 (6 bases). What was sequenced was PBMCs or T cells enriched from blood (not recorded which). For the CDR3, the DNA is TGTGCCAGCAGCACGGACAGAATCTATGGCTACACCTTC. Amino acid sequence: CASSTDRIYGYTF.